The 17 T cell receptor beta chains presented below share a single source sample, sequenced in a study of T cells in Graves' hyperthyroidism and ophthalmopathy. The source material, RNA transcripts, was used to amplify TCR beta CDR3 regions. The study used the HTBI primer set for a first-round RT-PCR of the TCR CDR3. MiXCR, run by TCRdb on the multiplex PCR reads, gives a single entry per CDR3 protein. The table includes over 500,000 distinct CDR3 sequences, about 16% detected once. Sample: blood. All receptors come from a young woman with Graves' ophthalmopathy.

This clonotype has a handful of counts. The rearrangement joins TRBV19 to TRBJ2-2; TRBD1 agrees at 11 bases. Germline-derived CDR1 and CDR2 are LNHDA and SQIVND (reference sequence). There are 14 residues in the CDR3. With 6 bases clipped from V and 5 bases from J, the junction kept 2 bases outside the gene matches. In DNA form, the CDR3 reads TGTGCCAGTAGGGGGACAGGGGGAACCGGGGAGCTGTTTTTT. Translated: CASRGTGGTGELFF.

The genes are TRBV9 and TRBJ2-5; no clear D gene. Germline V lookup: CDR1 SGDLS, CDR2 YYNGEE. V was pared by 2 bases and J by 1 base, with 6 bases between. The length of the CDR3 is 13 residues. CDR3 nucleotide sequence: TGTGCCAGCAGCGTCACTCCCCAAGAGACCCAGTACTTC. Protein product: CASSVTPQETQYF.

On this clonotype itself: A much bigger clone sits one base away, suggesting this may be a read error. The V call is TRBV12-3 or TRBV12-4, the J call TRBJ2-5; 11 bases are a match to TRBD1. This CDR3 contains 15 residues. J was trimmed by 7 bases and V by 6 bases; bases with no gene match: 10. This CDR3 reads CASRPAGTGGGTQYF. In DNA form, the CDR3 reads TGTGCCAGCAGGCCCGCCGGGACAGGGGGAGGGACCCAGTACTTC.

This clonotype came up many times. In nucleotides, the CDR3 is TGTGCCAGCAGTGAGGGGACAGGACTGAAGACCCAGTACTTC. This sequence encodes CASSEGTGLKTQYF. This rearrangement joins TRBV2 to TRBJ2-5; 8 bases match TRBD1. The ends lost 3 bases at V and 6 bases at J; junction bases unmatched: 6. The CDR3 is 14 amino acids. From germline, CDR1 is SNHLY and CDR2 FYNNEI.

This clonotype was detected a few times. V gene TRBV25-1 combines with J gene TRBJ2-1, with no clear D. The V gene lost 4 bases and the J gene lost 4 bases, with 11 bases spanning the gap. Germline V gives CDR1 MGHDK, CDR2 SYGVNS. The CDR3 is 14 residues long. The CDR3, as DNA: TGTGCCAGCAGTGTATCCACTGGATACAATGAGCAGTTCTTC. This translates into CASSVSTGYNEQFF.

The V and J genes are TRBV29-1 and TRBJ2-6; the D gene is possibly TRBD1 (5 bases). The CDR3 covers 17 residues. With 4 bases removed from V and 0 bases from J, the gap between germline ends came to 16 bases. Germline values: CDR1 SQVTM, CDR2 ANQGSEA. CDR3 in DNA: TGCAGCGTTGCCGGTGGGGCGGTAGGCTCTGGGGCCAACGTCCTGACTTTC. It specifies CSVAGGAVGSGANVLTF. Full variable domain (outside the CDR3, taken from reference TRBV29-1 and TRBJ2-6): SAVISQKPSRDICQRGTSLTIQCQVDSQVTMMFWYRQQPGQSLTLIATANQGSEATYESGFVIDKFPISRPNLTFSTLTVSNMSPEDSSIYLCSVAGGAVGSGANVLTFGAGSRLTVL.

Notes on this clonotype: A read error is possible here, since a much larger clone lies one base away. CDR3 region: CASSLPRAGTQYF. CDR3 in DNA: TGTGCCAGCAGCTTACCCCGAGCAGGTACGCAGTATTTT. The rearrangement uses TRBV12-3 or TRBV12-4 and TRBJ2-3; D is unclear. V shed 6 bases and J shed 8 bases, with 15 bases lying between them. The CDR3 has 13 amino acids.

Ten or more counts support this clonotype. The rearrangement joins TRBV20-1 to TRBJ2-5, with a weak D call TRBD2 (6 bases). Germline V gives CDR1 DFQATT, CDR2 SNEGSKA (reference sequence). V shed 2 bases and J shed 0 bases, with 7 bases lying between them. The CDR3 is 13 residues long. CDR3 sequence (DNA): TGCAGTGCTAGACTAGCGAACCAAGAGACCCAGTACTTC. This translates into CSARLANQETQYF.

Ten or more counts support this clonotype. The V call is TRBV7-2, the J call TRBJ2-1, with TRBD2 identical over 7 bases. V was pared by 5 bases and J by 6 bases, with 4 bases of the junction left unmatched. Germline V gene data show CDR1 as SGHTA and CDR2 as FQGNSA. There are 13 residues in the CDR3. The CDR3 protein is CASSTGLLNEQFF. CDR3 DNA sequence: TGTGCCAGCAGCACGGGACTACTCAATGAGCAGTTCTTC.

This clonotype was recorded at least ten times. This chain uses TRBV20-1 with TRBJ2-1, with 7 bases that match TRBD2. The CDR3 length is 15 residues. V lost 1 base, J lost 3 bases, and 6 bases stayed unmatched. The V gene's germline CDR1 is DFQATT and CDR2 SNEGSKA (reference sequence). The chain's CDR3 is CSARAAGVSYNEQFF. The DNA of the CDR3 is TGCAGTGCTAGAGCTGCGGGAGTAAGCTACAATGAGCAGTTCTTC.

This clonotype came up many times. The chain couples TRBV11-1 to TRBJ2-1; no firm D call. V lost 5 bases and J 5 bases, leaving 7 bases between the germline ends. In germline, CDR1 is SGHAT, CDR2 FQDESV (reference sequence). This CDR3 comprises 12 residues. The CDR3 loop is CASSPDNNEQFF. CDR3 sequence (DNA): TGTGCCAGCAGCCCAGACAACAATGAGCAGTTCTTC.

This clonotype was seen many times. The chain uses TRBV12-3 or TRBV12-4 and TRBJ1-5, with D unclear. The CDR3 runs to 13 residues. Between the trimmed V and J ends, which lost 7 bases and 6 bases, there was a span of 13 bases. CDR3 nucleotide sequence: TGTGCCAGCACCGTCGTAACGGGTCAGCCCCAGCATTTT. Translation gives CASTVVTGQPQHF.

V gene TRBV6-1 combines with J gene TRBJ1-2; D is unclear. Trimming shortened V by 6 bases and J by 3 bases, and 8 bases separated the two germline ends. The CDR3 covers 12 residues. Per germline, CDR1 MNHNS and CDR2 SASEGT. For the CDR3, the DNA is TGTGCCAGCAGCAACCTATACTATGGCTACACCTTC. Protein: CASSNLYYGYTF.

As for this clonotype: A read error is possible here, since a much larger clone lies one base away. In DNA form, the CDR3 reads TGTGCCAGCAGTTACGGGGGGCATACTGAAGCTTTCTTT. Residues: CASSYGGHTEAFF. This chain connects TRBV6-2 or TRBV6-3 to TRBJ1-1, with TRBD1 as a possible D gene (6 bases). Germline CDR1 is MNHEY and CDR2 is SVGEGT. This CDR3 has 13 amino acids. Trimming removed 2 bases at V and 5 bases at J, with 9 bases between.

V usage is TRBV13 and J usage is TRBJ2-7; TRBD2 agrees at 8 bases. J was trimmed by 3 bases and V by 5 bases; bases with no gene match: 9. This CDR3 comprises 15 residues. Germline lookup yields CDR1 PRHDT and CDR2 FYEKMQ (reference sequence). CDR3 sequence (DNA): TGTGCCAGCAGCCCCGGGACTAGTGCGAACTACGAGCAGTACTTC. Amino acid sequence: CASSPGTSANYEQYF.

This clonotype was observed a single time. A much larger clone differs by one base, so this may be a read error. The chain is built from TRBV7-2 and TRBJ1-1, with unresolved D. The germline V gene encodes CDR1 SGHTA and CDR2 FQGNSA. The V and J ends lost 6 bases and 2 bases respectively, with 13 bases between them. The CDR3 runs to 14 residues. CDR3 sequence reads: CASSISGINTEAFF. For the CDR3, the DNA is TGTGCCAGCAGTATCTCGGGCATCAACACTGAAGCTTTCTTT.

To note about this clonotype: Germline is not matched at one junction end, which may reflect a read error. J is TRBJ2-7 and V is TRBV2; 8 nucleotides line up with TRBD1. This CDR3 region has 13 residues. Germline V gives CDR1 SNHLY, CDR2 FYNNEI. The CDR3: CASRGRDRYDQYF. In DNA, the CDR3 is TGTGCCAGCCGTGGCCGGGACAGGTACGATCAGTACTTC. The full variable domain, its missing parts supplied by reference TRBV2 and TRBJ2-7, is EPEVTQTPSHQVTQMGQEVILRCVPISNHLYFYWYRQILGQKVEFLVSFYNNEISEKSEIFDDQFSVERPDGSNFTLKIRSTKLEDSAMYFCASRGRDRYDQYFGPGTRLTVT.